The 25 T cell receptor beta chains listed next were all sequenced from one sample in a study of spatial heterogeneity in lung cancer. Time point here: sample taken at primary tumor resection. From the 5' RACE reads, TCRdb called clonotypes with MiXCR, one entry per CDR3 protein. The sample holds some 37,000 distinct CDR3 sequences, 7.5% seen once. The sequencing here drew on PBMCs, taken at surgery. The receptors were gathered from a male donor with early-stage non-small cell lung cancer.

This clonotype was found a few times. J is TRBJ2-1 and V is TRBV20-1; possibly TRBD2 for D (6 bases). The germline gives CDR1 DFQATT, CDR2 SNEGSKA (reference sequence). The CDR3 sequence is 17 residues long. With 4 bases removed from V and 0 bases from J, the gap between germline ends came to 19 bases. CDR3 DNA: TGCAGTGCTAATTGGCTAGCGAGATCGAGCTCCTACAATGAGCAGTTCTTC. This sequence encodes CSANWLARSSSYNEQFF.

There are many counts of this clonotype. The chain employs TRBV7-9 and TRBJ2-2; 9 bases line up with TRBD1. With V trimmed by 6 bases and J by 0 bases, 11 bases remained unmatched. In germline, CDR1 is SEHNR, CDR2 FQNEAQ (reference sequence). This CDR3 is 18 amino acids long. CDR3 nucleotides: TGTGCCAGCAGTTCCCCCGACAGGGGGACCTCGAACACCGGGGAGCTGTTTTTT. Protein product: CASSSPDRGTSNTGELFF.

V usage is TRBV6-5 and J usage is TRBJ2-3; D remains ambiguous. Germline V gene sequence: CDR1 MNHEY, CDR2 SVGAGI. Trimming removed 2 bases at V and 2 bases at J, with 14 bases between. The CDR3 is 16 amino acids. CDR3 residues: CASSYLRAANTDTQYF. CDR3 DNA sequence: TGTGCCAGCAGTTACCTCCGGGCCGCGAACACAGATACGCAGTATTTT.

The chain is built from TRBV12-3 or TRBV12-4 and TRBJ2-1; a weak D match, TRBD1 (5 bases). The V gene lost 1 base and the J gene lost 5 bases, with 6 bases spanning the gap. This CDR3 contains 13 residues. In nucleotides, the CDR3 is TGTGCCAGCAGTTTAGAAGGGGACAATGAGCAGTTCTTC. It yields the protein CASSLEGDNEQFF.

This clonotype has more than one count but fewer than ten. This chain joins TRBV20-1 and TRBJ1-2; D unclear. Trimming removed 6 bases at V and 3 bases at J, with 17 bases between. Germline values: CDR1 DFQATT, CDR2 SNEGSKA (reference sequence). The CDR3 consists of 14 residues. The CDR3 sequence is CSASGPQSDYGYTF. In DNA form, the CDR3 reads TGCAGTGCGAGTGGTCCCCAATCGGACTATGGCTACACCTTC.

V is TRBV7-2 and J is TRBJ2-2; tentative D call: TRBD2 (6 bases). Per the germline V gene, CDR1 is SGHTA and CDR2 is FQGNSA. With 2 bases removed from V and 9 bases from J, the gap between germline ends came to 16 bases. This CDR3 contains 15 residues. CDR3 residues: CASSLQPLATWELFF. CDR3 DNA: TGTGCCAGCAGCTTACAACCCCTAGCGACTTGGGAGCTGTTTTTT.

The V call is TRBV6-5, the J call TRBJ2-1, with unresolved D. This CDR3 is 14 amino acids long. The germline CDR1 and CDR2 sequences are MNHEY and SVGAGI. V was pared by 1 base and J by 3 bases, with 7 bases between. CDR3 sequence reads: CASSYFGVYNEQFF. CDR3 nucleotides: TGTGCCAGCAGTTACTTCGGAGTCTACAATGAGCAGTTCTTC.

This clonotype was observed at least ten times. This sequence joins TRBV4-2 and TRBJ2-4, with 11 nucleotides matching TRBD2. The CDR3 spans 19 residues. The germline gives CDR1 LGHNA, CDR2 YNFKEQ. Trimming cost V 3 bases and J 1 base; bases outside gene matches: 11. The CDR3 DNA reads as TGTGCCAGCAGCCAGCGGCCTAGCGGGGGGTCCCGGGCCAAAAACATTCAGTACTTC. Protein sequence: CASSQRPSGGSRAKNIQYF.

The table lists this clonotype with many counts. This chain links TRBV18 with TRBJ1-5; D possibly corresponds to TRBD1 (6 bases). Germline CDR1 KGHSH, CDR2 LQKENI. V was cut by 3 bases and J by 5 bases, with 11 bases left in between. The CDR3 extends over 14 amino acids. Here the CDR3 reads CASSPGQRDQPQHF. The CDR3 DNA reads as TGTGCCAGCTCACCGGGACAAAGGGATCAGCCCCAGCATTTT.

The sample holds many counts of this clonotype. This chain connects TRBV6-2 or TRBV6-3 to TRBJ2-3; 7 nucleotides match TRBD1. Germline lookup yields CDR1 MNHEY and CDR2 SVGEGT. CDR3 length equals 14 residues. Losses at the gene ends were 5 bases for V and 1 base for J; bases not matched to a gene: 3. CDR3: CASSRQGGTDTQYF. The CDR3 DNA reads as TGTGCCAGCAGTCGACAGGGAGGCACAGATACGCAGTATTTT.

V and J are TRBV14 and TRBJ2-2, with 13 bases lining up with TRBD2. The germline gives CDR1 SGHDN, CDR2 FVKESK. This CDR3 is built from 18 residues. Unmatched junction bases numbered 8, after V lost 3 bases and J lost 4 bases. Here the CDR3 reads CASSHLLAGGRLTGELFF. As DNA, the CDR3 is TGTGCCAGCAGCCACCTACTAGCGGGGGGGCGACTCACCGGGGAGCTGTTTTTT.

V is TRBV5-8 and J is TRBJ2-7; 11 bases are a match to TRBD1. Germline values: CDR1 SGHTS, CDR2 YDEGEE. The length of the CDR3 is 15 residues. V lost 4 bases and J lost 6; bases outside the gene matches: 9. DNA of the CDR3: TGTGCCAGCAGCCCCTGGACAGGGGGCAGGGGCGAGCAGTACTTC. Its translation: CASSPWTGGRGEQYF.

Ten or more counts support this clonotype. The chain employs TRBV29-1 and TRBJ2-5; D not resolved. The CDR3 contains 12 residues. The V end lost 5 bases, the J end lost 5 bases, and 12 bases lay between the germline ends. Germline values: CDR1 SQVTM, CDR2 ANQGSEA. The CDR3 loop reads CSVPDGAETQYF. The CDR3, as DNA: TGCAGCGTTCCGGACGGCGCCGAGACCCAGTACTTC.

This clonotype showed up just a few times. The genes are TRBV11-2 and TRBJ2-5; D not certain. CDR1 is SGHAT and CDR2 is FQNNGV in the germline V gene. The CDR3 extends over 11 amino acids. V lost 5 bases and J 5 bases, leaving 6 bases between the germline ends. The CDR3 loop reads CASSLRETQYF. As DNA, the CDR3 is TGTGCCAGCAGCCTCCGGGAGACCCAGTACTTC.

This clonotype was observed many times. The chain is built from TRBV7-8 and TRBJ2-5; D perhaps matches TRBD2 (6 bases). The ends were cut back, 5 bases at V and 5 bases at J, with 15 bases in the middle. CDR1 and CDR2 (germline): SGHVS, FQNEAQ. The CDR3 runs 14 residues. The CDR3 coding sequence is TGTGCCAGCAGCGGTGGGACTGTCCGGGAGACCCAGTACTTC. Translation: CASSGGTVRETQYF.

This clonotype appeared many times. This rearrangement joins TRBV29-1 to TRBJ2-2; D might be TRBD1 (6 bases). The germline V gene has CDR1 SQVTM and CDR2 ANQGSEA. V was cut by 6 bases and J by 2 bases, with 13 bases left in between. The length of the CDR3 is 14 residues. CDR3 in amino acids: CSVPRDTNTGELFF. The CDR3 region has the DNA TGCAGCGTCCCCCGGGACACCAACACCGGGGAGCTGTTTTTT.

This clonotype has a count of ten or more. The chain joins TRBV12-5 to TRBJ2-5, with 7 bases fitting TRBD1. The CDR3 has 12 amino acids. The J segment lost 5 bases and the V segment lost 6 bases, leaving 3 bases of the junction unmatched. Germline V gene lookup returns CDR1 LGHNT and CDR2 FRNRAP. CDR3 nucleotide sequence: TGTGCTAGTGGCTGGGACAGCGAGACCCAGTACTTC. Its translation is CASGWDSETQYF. Variable domain in full (rest from reference TRBV12-5 and TRBJ2-5): DARVTQTPRHKVTEMGQEVTMRCQPILGHNTVFWYRQTMMQGLELLAYFRNRAPLDDSGMPKDRFSAEMPDATLATLKIQPSEPRDSAVYFCASGWDSETQYFGPGTRLLVL.

The chain is built from TRBV11-3 and TRBJ2-1; TRBD1 matches 7 bases. The CDR3 has 17 amino acids. The V gene end was trimmed by 0 bases and the J gene end by 2 bases; junction bases not matched to a gene: 7. Looked up from germline, CDR1 is SGHNT and CDR2 is YENEEA. The CDR3 loop is CASSLDQAGGTYNEQFF. The CDR3 nucleotides read TGTGCCAGCAGCTTAGATCAGGCAGGGGGTACCTACAATGAGCAGTTCTTC.

The J gene is TRBJ1-1, the V gene TRBV6-2 or TRBV6-3; D not certain. CDR1 is MNHEY and CDR2 is SVGEGT in the germline V gene. This CDR3 region has 13 residues. Trimming stripped 6 bases from V and 1 base from J, with 9 bases between. As DNA, the CDR3 is TGTGCCAGCAGCAATACAGAGAACACTGAAGCTTTCTTT. The encoded protein is CASSNTENTEAFF.

This clonotype appeared a few times. The J gene is TRBJ2-7, the V gene TRBV12-2; the table's D call TRBD1 went unverified against the DNA. TRBV12-2 is described as a pseudogene. There are 15 residues in the CDR3. DNA of the CDR3: TGTGCAAGTCGCTCACCTCGGGGCAGGACCTACGAGCAGTACTTC. Translation: CASRSPRGRTYEQYF.

DNA of the CDR3: TGTGCCAGCAGTGAGAGGGCGCGGGAAAAACTGTTTTTT. Translation: CASSERAREKLFF. The chain joins TRBV6-1 to TRBJ1-4; D remains unclear. The V and J ends lost 3 bases and 8 bases respectively, with 10 bases between them. Germline CDR1 is MNHNS and CDR2 is SASEGT. This CDR3 is 13 amino acids long.

This clonotype was seen ten or more times. The rearrangement uses TRBV19 and TRBJ2-3; 7 bases agree with TRBD1. This CDR3 has 14 residues. V lost 7 bases to trimming and J lost 2 bases; unmatched junction nucleotides: 6. CDR1 LNHDA and CDR2 SQIVND come from the germline V gene (reference sequence). In DNA form, the CDR3 reads TGTGCCAGTAACGCCGGGACAGACACAGATACGCAGTATTTT. Its protein is CASNAGTDTDTQYF. The entire variable domain, with the rest obtained from reference TRBV19 and TRBJ2-3, is as follows: DGGITQSPKYLFRKEGQNVTLSCEQNLNHDAMYWYRQDPGQGLRLIYYSQIVNDFQKGDIAEGYSVSREKKESFPLTVTSAQKNPTAFYLCASNAGTDTDTQYFGPGTRLTVL.

This clonotype was recorded many times. J is TRBJ1-4 and V is TRBV14, with 7 bases matching TRBD1. The CDR3 length is 13 residues. The V gene end was trimmed by 1 base and the J gene end by 15 bases; junction bases not matched to a gene: 8. Germline CDR1 and CDR2: SGHDN and FVKESK. In DNA form, the CDR3 reads TGTGCCAGCAGCCAAGGACAGGGTGAATGCGTGTTTTTT. Amino acids: CASSQGQGECVFF.

Many counts were recorded for this clonotype. The V and J genes are TRBV29-1 and TRBJ2-3; tentative D call: TRBD2 (6 bases). The CDR3 covers 14 residues. V was shortened by 3 bases and J by 0 bases, with 10 bases between the two germline ends. Germline-derived CDR1 and CDR2 are SQVTM and ANQGSEA. The CDR3 is CSVDLAASTDTQYF. For the CDR3, the DNA is TGCAGCGTTGATTTAGCGGCTAGCACAGATACGCAGTATTTT.

This clonotype has at least ten counts. This chain links TRBV12-3 or TRBV12-4 with TRBJ1-6; D is unclear. V lost 2 bases and J lost 14, with 13 bases in between. CDR3 size: 13 residues. CDR3: CASSLLAERSLHF. The CDR3, as DNA: TGTGCCAGCAGTTTATTGGCGGAGAGATCCCTCCACTTT.